This T cell receptor beta chain was observed in a study of metastatic and nonmetastatic thyroid tumors. Looking at the study overall: Malignant thyroid and benign thyroid patients provided blood and tumor or nodule tissue whose repertoires were compared.

Broader study findings: Reported TCR beta diversity, measured in blood and tumor, was significantly higher for malignant thyroid tumors than for benign nodules.

Deletions cut 3 bases from V and 6 bases from J, with 15 bases between. The CDR3 is 14 residues long. Germline CDR1 is MDHEN and CDR2 is SYDVKM. Concerning this clone itself: Its target is unknown.

TCRdb re-clonotyped the PCR reads via MiXCR. The table shows just over 20,000 clones, with over 10% occurring only once. Not a single patient had been given any form of treatment at any point before undergoing thyroid surgery. This chain links TRBV28 with TRBJ2-7, with D tentatively TRBD1 (5 bases). The source material was blood. The TCR originated in a female donor with papillary thyroid cancer or a benign thyroid nodule (not recorded which). Some clones in this sample may be carry-over from other donors' samples. In DNA form, the CDR3 reads TGTGCCAGCAGTTTGTACAGGTCGGCGGTCGAGCAGTACTTC. Translating it yields CASSLYRSAVEQYF.